One and the same sample provided the 8 T cell receptor beta chains below, sequenced in a study of blood T cells in healthy people across ages. Combining a sample-barcoded 5' primer with a J-beta primer mix, a second PCR ran for roughly 7 to 11 cycles. Via MiXCR, TCRdb re-called the 5' RACE reads, giving one row per CDR3 protein. The sample gives 1 million or so distinct CDR3 sequences, 45% of which show up once; about 20% is in the top ten. The sequenced material came from blood. The origin of the receptors is an older woman in good health.

This clonotype was observed a handful of times. The V and J genes are TRBV6-2 or TRBV6-3 and TRBJ2-4; D could derive from TRBD1 or TRBD2 (6 bases each). Germline V gene data show CDR1 as MNHEY and CDR2 as SVGEGT. The CDR3 consists of 14 residues. Trimming shortened V by 5 bases and J by 13 bases, and 21 bases separated the two germline ends. CDR3 in DNA: TGTGCCAGCAGTAAGCCGGGGGCTGGCTATGAGCAGTACTTC. Its protein product is CASSKPGAGYEQYF.

Details on this clonotype: A read error may be the cause here, since a much bigger clone is one base away. The CDR3 bases are TGCGCCAGCAGCGTGGACAGGGGCCCCTACGAGCAGTACTTC. Translated: CASSVDRGPYEQYF. This chain connects TRBV5-1 to TRBJ2-7; 9 bases line up with TRBD1. Trimming took 4 bases from V and 2 from J; bases not matched to a gene: 4. This CDR3 contains 14 residues. The germline V gene has CDR1 SGHRS and CDR2 YFSETQ. The full variable domain, rest sourced from reference TRBV5-1 and TRBJ2-7, is KAGVTQTPRYLIKTRGQQVTLSCSPISGHRSVSWYQQTPGQGLQFLFEYFSETQRNKGNFPGRFSGRQFSNSRSEMNVSTLELGDSALYLCASSVDRGPYEQYFGPGTRLTVT.

The V call is TRBV4-2, the J call TRBJ2-3, with TRBD2 matching over 14 bases. Germline lookup yields CDR1 LGHNA and CDR2 YNFKEQ. V trimming: 0 bases; J trimming: 8 bases; junction bases outside the gene matches: 19. CDR3 size: 21 residues. The CDR3, as DNA: TGTGCCAGCAGCCAAGATCCCCTCACCTTGACTAGCGGGAGGGCCTCAGGTACGCAGTATTTT. This codes for CASSQDPLTLTSGRASGTQYF.

CDR3: CASRETGGSGEQFF. The CDR3 nucleotides are TGTGCCAGCCGCGAGACAGGGGGCTCGGGTGAGCAGTTCTTC. This chain joins TRBV9 and TRBJ2-1; TRBD1 aligns across 10 bases. With V trimmed by 7 bases and J by 9 bases, 10 bases remained unmatched. The CDR3 spans 14 residues. Germline V gene sequence: CDR1 SGDLS, CDR2 YYNGEE. The full variable domain, with the rest looked up from reference TRBV9 and TRBJ2-1, is DSGVTQTPKHLITATGQRVTLRCSPRSGDLSVYWYQQSLDQGLQFLIQYYNGEERAKGNILERFSAQQFPDLHSELNLSSLELGDSALYFCASRETGGSGEQFFGPGTRLTVL.

This clonotype turned up a few times. The rearrangement joins TRBV29-1 to TRBJ2-5; 14 positions agree with TRBD2. J lost 5 bases, V lost 7 bases, and 9 bases had no gene match. Per germline, CDR1 SQVTM and CDR2 ANQGSEA. CDR3 length: 15 amino acids. The CDR3 region is CSEIGLAGGGETQYF. As DNA, the CDR3 is TGCAGCGAGATTGGACTAGCGGGAGGAGGGGAGACCCAGTACTTC.

The J gene is TRBJ2-3, the V gene TRBV18, with D hard to call. CDR3 length: 16 residues. V was pared by 1 base and J by 0 bases, with 11 bases between. The V gene's germline CDR1 is KGHSH and CDR2 LQKENI. This CDR3 reads CASSPLAVTSTDTQYF. In nucleotides, the CDR3 is TGTGCCAGCTCACCACTTGCCGTTACTAGCACAGATACGCAGTATTTT.

On this clonotype itself: At one boundary the junction diverges from the germline segment, which might be a read error. The CDR3 DNA reads TGCGCCAGCAGTACCACGCGGGCCCCAGATTCACCCCTCCACTTT. Protein sequence: CASSTTRAPDSPLHF. This chain connects TRBV6-5 to TRBJ1-6; D gene ambiguous. Germline V gene data show CDR1 as MNHEY and CDR2 as SVGAGI. The CDR3 extends over 15 amino acids.

The chain has TRBV20-1 and TRBJ2-1; D is perhaps TRBD2 (5 bases). The CDR3 has 15 amino acids. V was cut by 3 bases and J by 0 bases, with 12 bases left in between. Germline CDR1 is DFQATT and CDR2 is SNEGSKA (reference sequence). The CDR3 here is CSASSVPSSYNEQFF. Here the CDR3 DNA reads TGCAGTGCTAGTAGCGTGCCGAGCTCCTACAATGAGCAGTTCTTC.